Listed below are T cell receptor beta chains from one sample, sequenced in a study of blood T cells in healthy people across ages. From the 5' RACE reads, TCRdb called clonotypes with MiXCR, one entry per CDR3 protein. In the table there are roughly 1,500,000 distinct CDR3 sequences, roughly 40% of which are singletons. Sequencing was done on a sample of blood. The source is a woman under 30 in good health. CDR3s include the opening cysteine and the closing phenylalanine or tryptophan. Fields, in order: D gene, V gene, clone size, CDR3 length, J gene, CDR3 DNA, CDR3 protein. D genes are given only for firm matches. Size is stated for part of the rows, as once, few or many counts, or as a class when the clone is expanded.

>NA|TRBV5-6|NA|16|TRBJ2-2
TGTGCCAGCAGCTCCGTGGGGGATACGAACATCGGGGAGCTGTTTTTT
CASSSVGDTNIGELFF
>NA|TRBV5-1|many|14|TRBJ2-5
TGCGCCAGCAGCTTGGGAGGGCGCCAAGAGACCCAGTACTTC
CASSLGGRQETQYF
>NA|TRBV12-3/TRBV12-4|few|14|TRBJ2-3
TGTGCCAGCAGTTTATGGCCTATATCGGATACGCAGTATTTT
CASSLWPISDTQYF
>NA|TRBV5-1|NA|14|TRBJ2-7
TGCGCCAGCAGCTTGGTAGTGGACGGCTACGAGCAGTACTTC
CASSLVVDGYEQYF
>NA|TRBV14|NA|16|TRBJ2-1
TGTGCCAGCAGCCAAGATTTGGGGGCCGGGACCTACGAGCAGTTCTTC
CASSQDLGAGTYEQFF
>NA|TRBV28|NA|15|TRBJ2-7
TGTGCCAGCAGCCTGACAGGCCATAGCTCCTACGAGCAGTACTTC
CASSLTGHSSYEQYF
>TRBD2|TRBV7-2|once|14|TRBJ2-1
TGTACCAGCAGCTTATTGGGGACTAGCAATGAGCAGTTCTTC
CTSSLLGTSNEQFF
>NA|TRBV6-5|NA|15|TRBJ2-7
TGTGCCAGCAGTTATCCCGGGGGTTTCCCCTACGAGCAGTACTTC
CASSYPGGFPYEQYF
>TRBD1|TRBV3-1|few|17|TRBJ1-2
TGTGCCAGCAGCCAAGATCCACACGGGACAGGGCTGTATGGCTACACCTTC
CASSQDPHGTGLYGYTF
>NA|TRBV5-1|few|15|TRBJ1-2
TGCGCCAGCAGCTTGGGTGGGACGGCTGACTATGGCTACACCTTC
CASSLGGTADYGYTF
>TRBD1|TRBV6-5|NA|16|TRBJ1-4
TGTGCCAGCGGACGGGACAGGGGGCAGGGTAATGAAAAACTGTTTTTT
CASGRDRGQGNEKLFF
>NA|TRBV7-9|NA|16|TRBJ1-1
TGTGCCAGCACCTATAGCGCAGTAGGGGAGAACACTGAAGCTTTCTTT
CASTYSAVGENTEAFF
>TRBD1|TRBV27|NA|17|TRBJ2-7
TGTGCCATCATCTACCCCTCGGGACAGGAGGCCCCATACGGGCAGTACTTC
CAIIYPSGQEAPYGQYF
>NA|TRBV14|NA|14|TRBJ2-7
TGTGCCAGCAGCCAAGGCACAGGGAGGTACGAGCAGTACTTC
CASSQGTGRYEQYF
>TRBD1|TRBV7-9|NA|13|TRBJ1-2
TGTGCCAGCAGCCACAGGGGCGGCTATGGCTACACCTTC
CASSHRGGYGYTF
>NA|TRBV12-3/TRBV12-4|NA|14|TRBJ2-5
TGTGCCAGCAGGCCCGGAGTGGTTACGGAGACCCAGTACTTC
CASRPGVVTETQYF
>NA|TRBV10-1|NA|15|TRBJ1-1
TGCGCCAGCAGTGGACAGTCTCAAGTTCGCACTGAAGCTTTCTTT
CASSGQSQVRTEAFF
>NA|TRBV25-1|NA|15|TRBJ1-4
TGTGCCAGCAGTGAATACAGAGAAACTAATGAAAAACTGTTTTTT
CASSEYRETNEKLFF
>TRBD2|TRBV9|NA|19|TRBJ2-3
TGTGCCAGCAGCGTAGAAACTAGCGGGGGGGGAATTAGCACAGATACGCAGTATTTT
CASSVETSGGGISTDTQYF
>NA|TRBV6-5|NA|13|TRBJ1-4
TGTGCCAGCAGATTCGGGACTCTTGAAAAACTGTTTTTT
CASRFGTLEKLFF
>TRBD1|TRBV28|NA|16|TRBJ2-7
TGTGCCAGCGGCAGAAAACCGGGACAGAAATCCTACGAGCAGTACTTC
CASGRKPGQKSYEQYF
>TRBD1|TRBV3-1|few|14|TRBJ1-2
TGTGCCAGCAGCCACCGGGACAGGGGCTATGGCTACACCTTC
CASSHRDRGYGYTF
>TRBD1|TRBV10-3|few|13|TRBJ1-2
TGTGCCATCAGTGATCGACAGGGGGATGGCTACACCTTC
CAISDRQGDGYTF
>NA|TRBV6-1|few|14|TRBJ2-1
TGTGCCAGCAGTGAAGAGGGCGGAAGTCATGAGCAGTTCTTC
CASSEEGGSHEQFF
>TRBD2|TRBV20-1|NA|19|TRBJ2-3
TGCAGTGCTAGAGATGAATTCGGCGGGAGCAGTTTACATTCAGATACGCAGTATTTT
CSARDEFGGSSLHSDTQYF
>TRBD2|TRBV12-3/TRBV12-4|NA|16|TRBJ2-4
TGTGCCAGCAGAGACCTGGGGGGGTCGACCAAAAACATTCAGTACTTC
CASRDLGGSTKNIQYF
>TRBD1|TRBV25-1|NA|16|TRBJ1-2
TGTGCCAGCAGTGAAATCCTAGGTCTGACAGGGCAAGGCTACACCTTC
CASSEILGLTGQGYTF
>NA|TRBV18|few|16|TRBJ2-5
TGTGCCAGCTCACTGCTCCTGCCGGGACCCTCGGACAAGCAGTACTTC
CASSLLLPGPSDKQYF
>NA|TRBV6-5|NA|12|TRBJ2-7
TGTGCCAGCTCCGAAATGGGAAGTGAGCAGTACTTC
CASSEMGSEQYF
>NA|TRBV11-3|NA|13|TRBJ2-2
TGTGCCAGCAGCCCCATTAGGCCCGGGGAGCTGTTTTTT
CASSPIRPGELFF
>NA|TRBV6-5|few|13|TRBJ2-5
TGTGCCAGCACAGGGGACATAGGAGAGACCCAGTACTTC
CASTGDIGETQYF